This TCR beta chain was retrieved from a study of molecular identifiers for immune sequencing clone quantification. Findings and caveats of the study: Over 97% of CMV-specific effector molecules, but under 1% of naive ones, were in clones above 20 copies.

With 3 bases clipped from V and 9 bases from J, the junction kept 7 bases outside the gene matches. The length of the CDR3 is 14 residues. Preparation of naive CD8 libraries involved roughly 19,000 to 1,000,000 sorted cells and 10%, 30% or 50% RNA. Listed TCR primers, together with previously described methods, were used for the bulk TCR libraries. TCRdb redid the calling of the PCR reads with MiXCR, one entry per CDR3 protein. The table has a few hundred thousand distinct CDR3 sequences, roughly a fifth seen once. Concerning this clonotype: Its target is not known.

The sequenced sample consisted of naive CD8+ T cells from blood, with Jurkat cell RNA spiked in. This sample's subset: FACS-sorted CD8+CD4-CCR7+CD45RA+ naive T cells. The chain carries TRBV12-3 or TRBV12-4 and TRBJ2-1, with 8 nucleotides matching TRBD2. The clonotype was recovered from a human donor in good health. Some libraries in this study had Jurkat cell RNA spiked in. Here the CDR3 DNA reads TGTGCCAGCAGTTTTGGCGGGGGGATGTTTGAGCAGTTCTTC. Translating gives CASSFGGGMFEQFF.